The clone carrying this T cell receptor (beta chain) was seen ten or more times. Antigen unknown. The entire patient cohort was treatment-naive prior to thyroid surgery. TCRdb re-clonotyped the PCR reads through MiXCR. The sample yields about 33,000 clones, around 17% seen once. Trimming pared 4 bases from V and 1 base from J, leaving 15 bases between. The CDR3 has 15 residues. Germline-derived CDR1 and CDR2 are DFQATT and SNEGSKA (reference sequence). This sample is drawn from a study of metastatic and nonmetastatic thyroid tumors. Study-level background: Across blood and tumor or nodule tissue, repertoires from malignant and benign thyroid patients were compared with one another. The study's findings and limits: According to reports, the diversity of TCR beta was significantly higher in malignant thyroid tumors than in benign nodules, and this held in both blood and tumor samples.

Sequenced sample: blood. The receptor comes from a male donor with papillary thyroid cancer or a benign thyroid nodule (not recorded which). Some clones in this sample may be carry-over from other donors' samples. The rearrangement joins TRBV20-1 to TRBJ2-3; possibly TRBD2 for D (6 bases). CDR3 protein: CSAIFGGEGTDTQYF. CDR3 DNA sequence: TGCAGTGCTATTTTCGGCGGGGAGGGCACAGATACGCAGTATTTT.